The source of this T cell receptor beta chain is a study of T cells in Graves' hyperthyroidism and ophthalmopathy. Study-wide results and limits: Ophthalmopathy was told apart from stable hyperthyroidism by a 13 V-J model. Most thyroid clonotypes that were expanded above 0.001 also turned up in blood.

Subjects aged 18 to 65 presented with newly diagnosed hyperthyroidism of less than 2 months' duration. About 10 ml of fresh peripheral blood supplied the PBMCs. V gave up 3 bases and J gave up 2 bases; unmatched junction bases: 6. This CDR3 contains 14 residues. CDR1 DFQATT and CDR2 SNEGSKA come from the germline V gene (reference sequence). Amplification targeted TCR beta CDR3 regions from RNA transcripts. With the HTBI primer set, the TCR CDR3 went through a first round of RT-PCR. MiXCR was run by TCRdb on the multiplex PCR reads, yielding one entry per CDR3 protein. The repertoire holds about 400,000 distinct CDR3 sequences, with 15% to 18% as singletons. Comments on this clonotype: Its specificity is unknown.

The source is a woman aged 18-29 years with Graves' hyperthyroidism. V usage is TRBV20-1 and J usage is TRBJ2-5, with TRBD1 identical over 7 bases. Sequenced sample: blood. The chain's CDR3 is CSASRDSAQETQYF. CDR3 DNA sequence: TGCAGTGCTAGCCGGGACAGCGCGCAAGAGACCCAGTACTTC.